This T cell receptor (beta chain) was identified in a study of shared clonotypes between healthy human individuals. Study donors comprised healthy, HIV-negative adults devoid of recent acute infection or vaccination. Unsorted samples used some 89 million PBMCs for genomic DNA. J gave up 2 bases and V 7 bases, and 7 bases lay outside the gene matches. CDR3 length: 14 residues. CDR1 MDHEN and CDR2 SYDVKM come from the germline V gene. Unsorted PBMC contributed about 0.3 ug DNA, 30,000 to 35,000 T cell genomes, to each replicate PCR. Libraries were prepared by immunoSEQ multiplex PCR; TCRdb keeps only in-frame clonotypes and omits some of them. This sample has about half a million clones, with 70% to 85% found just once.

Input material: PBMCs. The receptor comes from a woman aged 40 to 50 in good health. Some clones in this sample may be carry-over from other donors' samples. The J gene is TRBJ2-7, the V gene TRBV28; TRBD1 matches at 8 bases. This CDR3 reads CASTSLTGAYEQYF. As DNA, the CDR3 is TGTGCCAGCACTTCCTTGACAGGGGCCTACGAGCAGTACTTC.